The 22 T cell receptor beta chains below were found in one sample sequenced in a study of human T cells and chemical hapten exposure. The time point denotes: healthy volunteer bleed at 2 weeks. It was from unfractionated whole blood that total RNA was extracted. TCRdb re-derived calls from the RACE reads in MiXCR, one entry per CDR3 protein. The sample has about 31,000 distinct CDR3 sequences, around 7.4% seen once. The specimen was whole blood. All receptors come from a human donor in good health. Some clones in this sample may be carry-over from other donors' samples.

This clonotype was counted many times. The chain is built from TRBV20-1 and TRBJ1-5; D is unclear. This CDR3 spans 12 amino acids. The V gene lost 3 bases and the J gene lost 6 bases, with 9 bases spanning the gap. Germline lookup yields CDR1 DFQATT and CDR2 SNEGSKA (reference sequence). CDR3 sequence: CSASRDPQPQHF. DNA for the CDR3: TGCAGTGCTAGTAGGGATCCTCAGCCCCAGCATTTT.

For this clonotype: A clone one base away is much larger, so this may be a read error. The V gene is TRBV2, the J gene TRBJ1-4; possibly TRBD1 for D (5 bases). Germline V CDR1 and CDR2: SNHLY, FYNNEI. The CDR3 length is 16 residues. The CDR3 region has the DNA TGTGCCAGCAGGGGAAGGTCGAGACAGCCTAATGACAAACTGTTTTTT. Amino acids: CASRGRSRQPNDKLFF.

The chain is built from TRBV5-6 and TRBJ1-1, with 8 positions matching TRBD1. CDR1 and CDR2 from the germline V gene are SGHDT and YYEEEE. CDR3 length: 15 residues. The V gene end was trimmed by 8 bases and the J gene end by 5 bases; junction bases not matched to a gene: 14. In DNA form, the CDR3 reads TGTGCCAGTACTTCCAGGGGGCGCGAGAGGACTGAAGCTTTCTTT. This gives the protein CASTSRGRERTEAFF.

About this clonotype: This may stem from a read error, because a much larger clone lies one nucleotide away. The conserved phenylalanine or tryptophan is not found at the CDR3 terminus, so this likely reflects a read error. This chain uses TRBV2 with TRBJ2-1; either TRBD1 or TRBD2 may supply D (5 bases each). CDR1 is SNHLY and CDR2 is FYNNEI in the germline V gene. The CDR3 extends over 16 amino acids. The V end was cut by 7 bases, the J end by 8 bases, with 24 bases between. The DNA of the CDR3 is TGTGCCAGCACCGATCCTGGGACCCAGGTCCGGGATGAGCAGTTCTGC. It is translated as CASTDPGTQVRDEQFC.

This clonotype occurred a few times. The chain employs TRBV12-3 or TRBV12-4 and TRBJ2-7, with a weak D call TRBD2 (6 bases). This CDR3 contains 14 residues. V was trimmed by 1 base and J by 6 bases, leaving 13 bases between them. Here the CDR3 reads CASSLGGDGFEQYF. The CDR3 DNA reads TGTGCCAGCAGTTTAGGGGGGGATGGGTTCGAGCAGTACTTC.

This clonotype was counted many times. The chain uses TRBV29-1 and TRBJ1-5; D is perhaps TRBD1 (6 bases). The CDR3 runs to 13 residues. V was clipped by 6 bases and J by 3 bases, with 12 bases between them. The V gene's germline CDR1 is SQVTM and CDR2 ANQGSEA. The DNA of the CDR3 is TGCAGCGTCCGGGACAATTTCAATCAGCCCCAGCATTTT. Translating it yields CSVRDNFNQPQHF.

This clonotype has at least ten counts. This rearrangement joins TRBV25-1 to TRBJ2-7; 12 bases line up with TRBD2. The CDR3 is 17 amino acids. Germline assignment: CDR1 MGHDK and CDR2 SYGVNS. The junction had 8 bases not matched to a gene; V was cut back by 2 bases and J by 3 bases. Here the CDR3 DNA reads TGTGCCAGCAGTGAACGGGGACTAGCGGGCCGTCTCTACGAGCAGTACTTC. Translation gives CASSERGLAGRLYEQYF.

The rearrangement uses TRBV11-2 and TRBJ1-1; TRBD1 is a possible D gene (6 bases). From germline, CDR1 is SGHAT and CDR2 FQNNGV. Trimming removed 4 bases from V and 8 bases from J, with 14 bases in between. The CDR3 loop spans 13 amino acids. The CDR3 reads CASSYGAGQEAFF. In nucleotides, the CDR3 is TGTGCCAGCAGCTATGGGGCCGGACAGGAAGCTTTCTTT.

This clonotype was observed at least ten times. The rearrangement uses TRBV18 and TRBJ1-4, with TRBD1 matching over 7 bases. The germline V gene has CDR1 KGHSH and CDR2 LQKENI. After removal of 4 bases from V and 0 bases from J, the junction contained 2 bases not matched to a gene. The CDR3 length is 15 residues. This CDR3 is CASSRGQATNEKLFF. In DNA form, the CDR3 reads TGTGCCAGCTCACGAGGACAGGCAACTAATGAAAAACTGTTTTTT. The full variable domain, in which reference TRBV18 and TRBJ1-4 provide the parts outside the CDR3, is NAGVMQNPRHLVRRRGQEARLRCSPMKGHSHVYWYRQLPEEGLKFMVYLQKENIIDESGMPKERFSAEFPKEGPSILRIQQVVRGDSAAYFCASSRGQATNEKLFFGSGTQLSVL.

This clonotype was detected a few times. The chain employs TRBV20-1 and TRBJ1-5; D is uncertain. The CDR3 spans 14 residues. The germline V gene has CDR1 DFQATT and CDR2 SNEGSKA (reference sequence). Trimming took off 0 bases at V and 2 bases at J, with 8 bases between the two ends. CDR3 DNA: TGCAGTGCTAGAGATCGCGAAGGCAATCAGCCCCAGCATTTT. Protein product: CSARDREGNQPQHF.

The J gene is TRBJ1-2, the V gene TRBV10-2; D gene uncertain. The CDR3 loop spans 12 amino acids. Trimming cost V 2 bases and J 5 bases, with 6 bases left between them. Germline-derived CDR1 and CDR2 are WSHSY and SAAADI. CDR3 residues: CASSEEGYGYTF. The DNA for the CDR3 is TGCGCCAGCAGTGAGGAAGGGTATGGCTACACCTTC.

The gene calls are TRBV5-1 and TRBJ2-7; D unclear. Trimming cost V 0 bases and J 6 bases, with 10 bases left between them. Germline-derived CDR1 and CDR2 are SGHRS and YFSETQ. There are 13 residues in the CDR3. This CDR3 is CASSLVLRFEQYF. CDR3 nucleotides: TGCGCCAGCAGCTTGGTACTTCGGTTCGAGCAGTACTTC.

The rearrangement links TRBV7-9 to TRBJ1-5; 10 bases are a match to TRBD1. J lost 9 bases, V lost 5 bases, and 7 bases had no gene match. The CDR3 runs 14 residues. Germline V CDR1 and CDR2: SEHNR, FQNEAQ (reference sequence). The CDR3 spells CASSMDRGLMPQHF. As DNA, the CDR3 is TGTGCCAGCAGCATGGACAGGGGGTTGATGCCCCAGCATTTT. The full variable domain, rest sourced from reference TRBV7-9 and TRBJ1-5, is DTGVSQNPRHKITKRGQNVTFRCDPISEHNRLYWYRQTLGQGPEFLTYFQNEAQLEKSRLLSDRFSAERPKGSFSTLEIQRTEQGDSAMYLCASSMDRGLMPQHFGDGTRLSIL.

This chain connects TRBV28 to TRBJ1-6, with D possibly matching TRBD1 (5 bases). Germline CDR1 reads MDHEN; CDR2 reads SYDVKM. V was trimmed by 10 bases and J by 9 bases, leaving 16 bases between them. CDR3 length: 13 amino acids. The CDR3 sequence is CATAPDTGSPLHF. The CDR3, as DNA: TGTGCCACCGCCCCGGACACCGGTTCACCCCTCCACTTT.

Worth noting for this clonotype: The germline gene is not matched at one end of the junction; a read error may be the cause. The chain couples TRBV28 to TRBJ1-2; D is perhaps TRBD1 (6 bases). Per germline, CDR1 MDHEN and CDR2 SYDVKM. The CDR3 sequence is 13 residues long. The CDR3 region has the DNA TGTGCCAGCAAGGCAGGGGTGGTCTATGGCTACCCCTTC. Translating gives CASKAGVVYGYPF.

This clonotype was counted many times. The chain links TRBV7-9 to TRBJ2-3, with no clear D. The CDR3 loop spans 11 amino acids. The germline CDR1 and CDR2 sequences are SEHNR and FQNEAQ (reference sequence). The V and J ends lost 3 bases and 2 bases respectively, with 0 bases between them. The CDR3 loop reads CASSFTDTQYF. DNA of the CDR3: TGTGCCAGCAGCTTCACAGATACGCAGTATTTT. The entire variable domain, with the rest obtained from reference TRBV7-9 and TRBJ2-3, is as follows: DTGVSQNPRHKITKRGQNVTFRCDPISEHNRLYWYRQTLGQGPEFLTYFQNEAQLEKSRLLSDRFSAERPKGSFSTLEIQRTEQGDSAMYLCASSFTDTQYFGPGTRLTVL.

This clonotype was picked up a small number of times. V gene TRBV7-9 combines with J gene TRBJ1-1; 8 nucleotides line up with TRBD1. CDR1 and CDR2 from the germline V gene are SEHNR and FQNEAQ (reference sequence). The CDR3 spans 13 residues. J was trimmed by 4 bases and V by 6 bases; bases with no gene match: 4. This CDR3 reads CASRSDRGTEAFF. CDR3 DNA: TGTGCCAGCAGAAGTGACAGGGGCACTGAAGCTTTCTTT. The entire variable domain, with the rest obtained from reference TRBV7-9 and TRBJ1-1, is as follows: DTGVSQNPRHKITKRGQNVTFRCDPISEHNRLYWYRQTLGQGPEFLTYFQNEAQLEKSRLLSDRFSAERPKGSFSTLEIQRTEQGDSAMYLCASRSDRGTEAFFGQGTRLTVV.

This clonotype was counted many times. J is TRBJ2-1 and V is TRBV11-1; TRBD1 aligns across 7 bases. The CDR3 runs to 15 residues. Looked up from germline, CDR1 is SGHAT and CDR2 is FQDESV (reference sequence). V lost 1 base, J lost 5 bases, and 5 bases stayed unmatched. The DNA of the CDR3 is TGTGCCAGCAGCTTAGGACAGGGCCCTCACAATGAGCAGTTCTTC. This translates into CASSLGQGPHNEQFF.

This clonotype was seen at least ten times. This chain links TRBV29-1 with TRBJ1-1; 10 nucleotides align to TRBD1. With V trimmed by 6 bases and J by 5 bases, 12 bases remained unmatched. Germline V gene lookup returns CDR1 SQVTM and CDR2 ANQGSEA. The CDR3 runs to 15 residues. CDR3 in amino acids: CSVLDRQGAGTEAFF. The CDR3 nucleotides are TGCAGCGTCCTCGACCGACAGGGGGCAGGGACTGAAGCTTTCTTT.

In its sample, this clonotype was seen many times. The CDR3 reads CASMARGVTDTQYF. As DNA, the CDR3 is TGTGCCAGCATGGCGCGGGGGGTCACAGATACGCAGTATTTT. The chain uses TRBV6-1 and TRBJ2-3; TRBD2 matches 8 bases. The CDR3 has 14 residues. With 7 bases clipped from V and 2 bases from J, the junction kept 5 bases outside the gene matches. Per the germline V gene, CDR1 is MNHNS and CDR2 is SASEGT.

This clonotype was counted at least ten times. The gene calls are TRBV12-3 or TRBV12-4 and TRBJ1-1; D gene uncertain. Trimming shortened V by 2 bases and J by 1 base, and 5 bases separated the two germline ends. The CDR3 length is 13 residues. CDR3 residues: CASSLIRNTEAFF. The DNA for the CDR3 is TGTGCCAGCAGTTTAATTAGGAACACTGAAGCTTTCTTT.

In this sample, this clonotype turned up a few times. V and J are TRBV7-9 and TRBJ2-3; D not resolved. Trimming shortened V by 2 bases and J by 1 base, and 10 bases separated the two germline ends. This CDR3 has 15 amino acids. The germline gives CDR1 SEHNR, CDR2 FQNEAQ (reference sequence). In DNA, the CDR3 is TGTGCCAGCAGCTTAAATCTAGAGGGCACAGATACGCAGTATTTT. Translation: CASSLNLEGTDTQYF.